The rows below give T cell receptor beta chains drawn from one sample of a study of regulatory T cells in long-lasting Graves disease. Using its own MiXCR run on the multiplex PCR reads, TCRdb lists one record per CDR3 protein. The table has around 230,000 distinct CDR3 sequences, approximately 16% seen once. This material consisted of peripheral blood mononuclear cells (PBMCs), taken at new diagnosis, from a patient treated with antithyroid drugs. The source of these receptors is a female donor with Graves disease. CDR3s include the opening cysteine and the closing phenylalanine or tryptophan. A D gene is named only where the DNA matches it firmly. Some rows have no size entry. The others give once, few or many, or a class for an expanded clone.

v_call	d_call	clone_size	j_call	cdr3_aa	cdr3_nt
TRBV6-2/TRBV6-3	-	many	TRBJ2-4	CASSYSRALAKNIQYF	TGTGCCAGCAGTTACTCCAGGGCACTAGCCAAAAACATTCAGTACTTC
TRBV15	-	many	TRBJ2-3	CATSRDSRADTQYF	TGTGCCACCAGCAGAGATTCTAGAGCAGATACGCAGTATTTT
TRBV5-1	TRBD1	-	TRBJ1-1	CTSSLEKGATEAFF	TGCACCAGCAGCTTGGAAAAGGGGGCAACTGAAGCTTTCTTT
TRBV28	-	many	TRBJ1-2	CASSFPGGRGLNYGYTF	TGTGCCAGCAGTTTTCCGGGGGGGAGAGGGTTAAACTATGGCTACACCTTC
TRBV24-1	-	-	TRBJ2-3	CATSDGGTDTQYF	TGTGCCACCAGTGATGGGGGCACAGATACGCAGTATTTT
TRBV20-1	TRBD2	many	TRBJ2-5	CSARRTSGQETQYF	TGCAGTGCTAGACGGACTAGCGGGCAAGAGACCCAGTACTTC
TRBV30	-	many	TRBJ2-3	CAWSVGPDTQYF	TGTGCCTGGAGTGTAGGACCGGATACGCAGTATTTT
TRBV10-1	TRBD2	many	TRBJ2-1	CASSEGGTSGGNEQFF	TGCGCCAGCAGTGAGGGGGGGACTAGCGGGGGGAATGAGCAGTTCTTC
TRBV2	TRBD1	many	TRBJ2-7	CASSLETGPGEQYF	TGTGCCAGCAGTCTTGAGACAGGGCCCGGCGAGCAGTACTTC
TRBV20-1	TRBD1	many	TRBJ2-1	CSASFWDREGNEQFF	TGCAGTGCTAGCTTCTGGGACAGGGAAGGGAATGAGCAGTTCTTC
TRBV5-8	-	-	TRBJ1-5	CASSLKGGPTLFMMLSQPQHF	TGTGCCAGCAGCTTAAAGGGGGGACCGACCCTGTTTATGATGCTCAGTCAGCCCCAGCATTTT
TRBV24-1	-	many	TRBJ2-1	CATSDLEGASYNEQFF	TGTGCCACCAGTGATTTGGAGGGAGCTAGCTACAATGAGCAGTTCTTC
TRBV29-1	-	many	TRBJ2-3	CSVEGVSMGLNTDTQYF	TGCAGCGTTGAGGGAGTCAGTATGGGACTGAACACAGATACGCAGTATTTT
TRBV29-1	TRBD2	-	TRBJ2-1	CSVVGAGGGDEQFF	TGCAGCGTTGTTGGGGCGGGAGGAGGAGATGAGCAGTTCTTC
TRBV7-9	-	many	TRBJ1-1	CASSFQGGAEAFF	TGTGCCAGCAGCTTCCAGGGAGGCGCTGAAGCTTTCTTT
TRBV2	-	-	TRBJ1-1	CASPPAGGALNTEAFF	TGTGCCAGCCCTCCGGCTGGGGGAGCCCTGAACACTGAAGCTTTCTTT
TRBV3-1	-	many	TRBJ2-1	CASSHYNPTRVYEQFF	TGTGCCAGCAGCCATTACAACCCTACCAGGGTTTATGAGCAGTTCTTC
TRBV7-6	-	-	TRBJ2-2	CASSPSGGDTGKLFF	TGTGCCAGCAGCCCTAGCGGAGGGGACACCGGGAAGCTGTTTTTT
TRBV20-1	TRBD2	-	TRBJ2-1	CSARVTSGDNEQFF	TGCAGTGCTAGAGTAACTAGCGGGGACAATGAGCAGTTCTTC
TRBV5-1	TRBD1	-	TRBJ2-7	CASSSGLGTVAEQYF	TGCGCCAGCAGCTCCGGCCTTGGGACAGTAGCCGAGCAGTACTTC
TRBV6-5	TRBD1	-	TRBJ1-2	CASSYSPGGADGYTF	TGTGCCAGCAGTTACAGCCCAGGGGGCGCGGATGGCTACACCTTC
TRBV12-3/TRBV12-4	TRBD2	-	TRBJ2-1	CASLGLAGGVEQFF	TGTGCCAGCTTAGGGCTAGCGGGAGGAGTCGAGCAGTTCTTC
TRBV18	-	many	TRBJ1-1	CASSPSRSEAFF	TGTGCCAGCTCACCAAGCAGGAGTGAAGCTTTCTTT
TRBV18	-	many	TRBJ2-7	CASSPSTYEQYF	TGTGCCAGCTCACCTTCAACCTACGAGCAGTACTTC
TRBV28	TRBD2	many	TRBJ2-1	CASSRGGLAGALNEQFF	TGTGCCAGCAGCCGGGGGGGACTAGCGGGAGCTTTAAATGAGCAGTTCTTC
TRBV12-3/TRBV12-4	TRBD2	many	TRBJ2-5	CASSFELAGVGETQYF	TGTGCCAGCAGTTTTGAGCTAGCGGGAGTGGGAGAGACCCAGTACTTC
TRBV18	TRBD1	-	TRBJ1-5	CASSPGGQGAFGSPLGNQPQHF	TGTGCCAGCTCACCCGGGGGACAGGGGGCGTTTGGTAGCCCTCTAGGTAATCAGCCCCAGCATTTT
TRBV12-3/TRBV12-4	-	many	TRBJ1-6	CASSLTGTNSPLHF	TGTGCCAGCAGCCTCACCGGGACCAATTCACCCCTCCACTTT
TRBV5-4	TRBD2	few	TRBJ2-7	CASSNRGSGSRKQYF	TGTGCCAGCAGCAACCGGGGTAGCGGGAGTAGGAAGCAGTACTTC
TRBV20-1	-	few	TRBJ1-5	CSARELKGFGGNQPQHF	TGCAGTGCTAGAGAATTAAAAGGCTTCGGGGGCAATCAGCCCCAGCATTTT
TRBV9	TRBD2	many	TRBJ2-1	CASSVGGRYNEQFF	TGTGCCAGCAGCGTAGGCGGGAGGTACAATGAGCAGTTCTTC
TRBV6-2/TRBV6-3	TRBD2	many	TRBJ2-3	CASSYSGLAGGKRDTQYF	TGTGCCAGCAGTTACTCGGGACTAGCGGGAGGGAAAAGGGATACGCAGTATTTT
TRBV7-9	-	few	TRBJ1-3	CASSRGQDYSGNTIYF	TGTGCCAGCAGCCGCGGTCAGGACTACTCTGGAAACACCATATATTTT